This T cell receptor (beta chain) was profiled in a study of CD8+ T cells in alopecia areata. Study background: A 6-month off-drug phase came after tofacitinib, which had lasted 6 to 18 months. Study conclusions and caveats: A great number of expanded lesional clones endured in scalp and blood during tofacitinib.

Following RNA extraction, reverse transcription yielded cDNA that acted as the sequencing template. The assay was immunoSEQ multiplex PCR, and TCRdb's table has in-frame clones only and misses some. The table shows about 150,000 clones, with 55% to 75% occurring only once. A note on this clone: Antigen: not known.

Sample treatment: oral pan-JAK inhibitor, 5-10 mg twice daily. V dropped 1 base and J dropped 7; count of bases not matched to a gene: 4. The CDR3 has 15 amino acids. Germline assignment: CDR1 SGHNT and CDR2 YYREEE (reference sequence). The rearrangement uses TRBV5-4 and TRBJ2-1; 11 bases line up with TRBD2. The sequence was obtained from a human donor with alopecia areata. The specimen comprised CD4+ T cells sorted from blood, sampled at week 4, from a patient treated with tofacitinib. In DNA, the CDR3 is TGTGCCAGCAGCTTGAAGCCTAGCGGGGGGAATGAGCAGTTCTTC. Encoded protein: CASSLKPSGGNEQFF.